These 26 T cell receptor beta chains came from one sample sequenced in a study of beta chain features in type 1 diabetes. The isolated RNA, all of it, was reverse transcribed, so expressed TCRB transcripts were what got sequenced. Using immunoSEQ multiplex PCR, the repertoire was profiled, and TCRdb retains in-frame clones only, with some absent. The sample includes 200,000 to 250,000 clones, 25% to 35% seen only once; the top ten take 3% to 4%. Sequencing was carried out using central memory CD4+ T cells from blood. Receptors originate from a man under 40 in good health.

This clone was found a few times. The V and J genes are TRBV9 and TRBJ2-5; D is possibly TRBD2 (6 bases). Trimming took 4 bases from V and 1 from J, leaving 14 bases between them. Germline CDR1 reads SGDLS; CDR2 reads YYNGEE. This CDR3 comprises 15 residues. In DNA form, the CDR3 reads TGTGCCAGCAGCATTAGCGGCGGGCCCCAAGAGACCCAGTACTTC. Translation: CASSISGGPQETQYF.

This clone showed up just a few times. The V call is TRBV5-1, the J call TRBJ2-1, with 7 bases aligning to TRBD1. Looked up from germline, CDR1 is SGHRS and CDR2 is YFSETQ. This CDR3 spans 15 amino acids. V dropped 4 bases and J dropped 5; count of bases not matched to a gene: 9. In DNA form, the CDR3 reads TGCGCCAGCAGCGTGACAGGGAATTCGGACAATGAGCAGTTCTTC. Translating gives CASSVTGNSDNEQFF. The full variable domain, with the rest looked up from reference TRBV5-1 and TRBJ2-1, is KAGVTQTPRYLIKTRGQQVTLSCSPISGHRSVSWYQQTPGQGLQFLFEYFSETQRNKGNFPGRFSGRQFSNSRSEMNVSTLELGDSALYLCASSVTGNSDNEQFFGPGTRLTVL.

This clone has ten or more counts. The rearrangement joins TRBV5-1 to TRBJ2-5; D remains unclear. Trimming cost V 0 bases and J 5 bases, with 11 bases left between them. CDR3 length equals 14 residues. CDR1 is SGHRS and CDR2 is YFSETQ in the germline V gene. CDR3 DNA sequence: TGCGCCAGCAGCTTGGGGCTTACCGGGGAGACCCAGTACTTC. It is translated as CASSLGLTGETQYF.

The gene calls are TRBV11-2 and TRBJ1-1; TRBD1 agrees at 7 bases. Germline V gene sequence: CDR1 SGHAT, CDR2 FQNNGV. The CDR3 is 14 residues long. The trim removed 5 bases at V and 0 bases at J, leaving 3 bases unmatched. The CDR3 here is CASSTGTVNTEAFF. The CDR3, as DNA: TGTGCCAGCAGCACCGGGACAGTGAACACTGAAGCTTTCTTT.

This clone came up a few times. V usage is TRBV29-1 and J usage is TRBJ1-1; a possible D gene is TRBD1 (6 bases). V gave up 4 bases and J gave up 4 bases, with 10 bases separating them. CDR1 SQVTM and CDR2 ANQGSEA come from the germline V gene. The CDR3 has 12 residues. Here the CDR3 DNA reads TGCAGCGTTGCAGGGGTAGGCACTGAAGCTTTCTTT. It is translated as CSVAGVGTEAFF.

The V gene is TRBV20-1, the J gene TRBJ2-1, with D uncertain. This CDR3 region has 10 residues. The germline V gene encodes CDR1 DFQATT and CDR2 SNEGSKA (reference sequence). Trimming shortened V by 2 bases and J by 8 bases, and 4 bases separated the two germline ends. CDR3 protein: CSARSDEQFF. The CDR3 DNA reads TGCAGTGCTAGATCGGATGAGCAGTTCTTC.

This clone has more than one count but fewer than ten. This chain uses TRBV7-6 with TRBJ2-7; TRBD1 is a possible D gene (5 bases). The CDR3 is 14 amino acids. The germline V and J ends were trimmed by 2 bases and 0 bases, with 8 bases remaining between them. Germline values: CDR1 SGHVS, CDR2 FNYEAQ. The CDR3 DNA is TGTGCCAGCAGCTTACAGGGCAACTCCTACGAGCAGTACTTC. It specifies CASSLQGNSYEQYF.

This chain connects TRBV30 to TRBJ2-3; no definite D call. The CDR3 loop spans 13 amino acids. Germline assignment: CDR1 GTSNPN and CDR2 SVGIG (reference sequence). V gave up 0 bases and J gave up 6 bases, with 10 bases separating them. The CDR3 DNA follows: TGTGCCTGGAGTGTGGAGTTGCGGGATACGCAGTATTTT. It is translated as CAWSVELRDTQYF.

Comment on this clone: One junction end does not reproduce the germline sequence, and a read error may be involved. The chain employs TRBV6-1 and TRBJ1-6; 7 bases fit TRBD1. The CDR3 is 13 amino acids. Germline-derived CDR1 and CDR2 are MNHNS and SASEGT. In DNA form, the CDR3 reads TGTGCCAGCAGTGAACAGGGGACAGCAGTGGATCAATTT. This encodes CASSEQGTAVDQF.

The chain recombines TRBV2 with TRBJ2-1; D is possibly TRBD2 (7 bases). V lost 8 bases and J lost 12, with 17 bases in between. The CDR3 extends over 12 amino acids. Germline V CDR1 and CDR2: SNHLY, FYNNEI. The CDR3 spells CASAPRGGGQFF. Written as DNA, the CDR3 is TGTGCCAGCGCCCCTAGGGGGGGCGGGCAGTTCTTC.

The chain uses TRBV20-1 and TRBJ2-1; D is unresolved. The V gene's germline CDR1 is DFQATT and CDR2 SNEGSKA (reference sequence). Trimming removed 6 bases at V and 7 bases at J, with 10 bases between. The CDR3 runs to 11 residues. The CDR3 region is CSAPLGNEQFF. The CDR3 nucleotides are TGCAGTGCCCCGCTGGGAAATGAGCAGTTCTTC.

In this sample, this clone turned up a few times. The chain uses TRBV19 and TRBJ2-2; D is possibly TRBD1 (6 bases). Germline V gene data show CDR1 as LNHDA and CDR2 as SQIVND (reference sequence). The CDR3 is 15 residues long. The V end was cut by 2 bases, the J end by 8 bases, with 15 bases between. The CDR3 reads CASSISTGHGGELFF. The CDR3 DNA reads TGTGCCAGTAGTATAAGTACAGGGCATGGAGGGGAGCTGTTTTTT.

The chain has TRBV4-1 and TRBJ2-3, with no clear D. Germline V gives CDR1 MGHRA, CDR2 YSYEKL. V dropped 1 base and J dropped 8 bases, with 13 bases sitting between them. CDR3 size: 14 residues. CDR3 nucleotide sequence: TGCGCCAGCAGCCAAGTCGAGTCACAAAGTACGCAGTATTTT. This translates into CASSQVESQSTQYF.

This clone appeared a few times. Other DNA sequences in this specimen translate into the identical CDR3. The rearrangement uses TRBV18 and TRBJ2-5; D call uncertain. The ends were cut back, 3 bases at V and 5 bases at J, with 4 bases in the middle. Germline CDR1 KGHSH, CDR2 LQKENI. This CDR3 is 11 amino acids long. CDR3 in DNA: TGTGCCAGCTCACCGGGGGAGACCCAGTACTTC. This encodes CASSPGETQYF.

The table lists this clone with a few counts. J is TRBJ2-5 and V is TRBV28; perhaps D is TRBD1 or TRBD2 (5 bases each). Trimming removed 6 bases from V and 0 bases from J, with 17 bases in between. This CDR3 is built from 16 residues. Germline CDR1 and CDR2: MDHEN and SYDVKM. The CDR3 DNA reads TGTGCCAGCAGCCTCGGGGCGACTATATACCAAGAGACCCAGTACTTC. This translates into CASSLGATIYQETQYF.

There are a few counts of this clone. The CDR3 here is CASSSRTGDAYEQYF. For the CDR3, the DNA is TGTGCCAGCAGCTCCCGGACAGGCGACGCGTACGAGCAGTACTTC. The chain is built from TRBV7-2 and TRBJ2-7; 7 bases are shared with TRBD1. V lost 4 bases to trimming and J lost 4 bases; unmatched junction nucleotides: 10. This CDR3 has 15 residues. Germline CDR1 and CDR2: SGHTA and FQGNSA.

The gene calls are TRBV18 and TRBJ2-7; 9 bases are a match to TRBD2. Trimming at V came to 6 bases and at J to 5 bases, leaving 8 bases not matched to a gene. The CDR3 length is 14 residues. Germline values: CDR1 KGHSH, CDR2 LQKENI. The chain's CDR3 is CASSLLAGMNEQYF. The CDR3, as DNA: TGTGCCAGCTCCCTACTAGCGGGTATGAACGAGCAGTACTTC.

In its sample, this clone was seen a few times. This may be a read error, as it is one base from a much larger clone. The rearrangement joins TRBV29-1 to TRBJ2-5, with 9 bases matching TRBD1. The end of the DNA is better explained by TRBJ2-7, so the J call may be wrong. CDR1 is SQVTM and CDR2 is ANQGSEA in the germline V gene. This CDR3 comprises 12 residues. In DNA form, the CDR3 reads TGCAGCGGTGGGGGACAGGGAGGCGAGCAGTACTTC. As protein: CSGGGQGGEQYF.

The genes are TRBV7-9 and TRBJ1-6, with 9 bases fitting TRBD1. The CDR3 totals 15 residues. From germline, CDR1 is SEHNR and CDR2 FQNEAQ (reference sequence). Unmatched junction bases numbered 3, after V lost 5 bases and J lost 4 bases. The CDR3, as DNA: TGTGCCAGCAGCCTAGGGACAGGGTATAATTCACCCCTCCACTTT. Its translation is CASSLGTGYNSPLHF.

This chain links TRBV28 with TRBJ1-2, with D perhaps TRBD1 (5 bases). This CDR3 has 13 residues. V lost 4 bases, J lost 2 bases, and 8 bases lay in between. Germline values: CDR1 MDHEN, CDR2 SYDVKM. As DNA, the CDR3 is TGTGCCAGCAGTTACGGGGGGAACTATGGCTACACCTTC. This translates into CASSYGGNYGYTF.

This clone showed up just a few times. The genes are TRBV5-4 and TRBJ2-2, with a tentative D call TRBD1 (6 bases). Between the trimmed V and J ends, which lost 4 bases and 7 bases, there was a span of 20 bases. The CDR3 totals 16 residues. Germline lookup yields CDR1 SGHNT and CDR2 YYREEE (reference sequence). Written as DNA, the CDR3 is TGTGCCAGCAGCCTCGGGCCTACAGGGATGGTCGGGGAGCTGTTTTTT. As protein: CASSLGPTGMVGELFF. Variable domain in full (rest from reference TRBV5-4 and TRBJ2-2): ETGVTQSPTHLIKTRGQQVTLRCSSQSGHNTVSWYQQALGQGPQFIFQYYREEENGRGNFPPRFSGLQFPNYSSELNVNALELDDSALYLCASSLGPTGMVGELFFGEGSRLTVL.

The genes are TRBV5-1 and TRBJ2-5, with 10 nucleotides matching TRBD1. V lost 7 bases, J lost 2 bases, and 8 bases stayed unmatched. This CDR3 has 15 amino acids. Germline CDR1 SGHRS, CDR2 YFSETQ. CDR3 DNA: TGCGCCAGCCAACTGGGGACAGGGGCTCAAGAGACCCAGTACTTC. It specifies CASQLGTGAQETQYF.

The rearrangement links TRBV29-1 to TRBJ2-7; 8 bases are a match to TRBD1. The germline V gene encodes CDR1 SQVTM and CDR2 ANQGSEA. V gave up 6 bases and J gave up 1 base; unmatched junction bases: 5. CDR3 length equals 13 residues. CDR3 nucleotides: TGCAGCGTCATCCGGGACAGGTCCTACGAGCAGTACTTC. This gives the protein CSVIRDRSYEQYF.

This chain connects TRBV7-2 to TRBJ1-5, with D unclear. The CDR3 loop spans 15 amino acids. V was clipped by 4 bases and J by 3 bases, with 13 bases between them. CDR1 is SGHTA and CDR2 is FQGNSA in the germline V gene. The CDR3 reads CASSSGSAVNQPQHF. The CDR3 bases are TGTGCCAGCAGCTCCGGGTCGGCGGTCAATCAGCCCCAGCATTTT.

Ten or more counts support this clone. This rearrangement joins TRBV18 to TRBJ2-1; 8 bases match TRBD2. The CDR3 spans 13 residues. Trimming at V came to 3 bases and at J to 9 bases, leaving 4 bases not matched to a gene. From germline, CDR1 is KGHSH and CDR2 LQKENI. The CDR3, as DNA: TGTGCCAGCTCACCGGGACTAGAAGCTGAGCAGTTCTTC. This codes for CASSPGLEAEQFF.

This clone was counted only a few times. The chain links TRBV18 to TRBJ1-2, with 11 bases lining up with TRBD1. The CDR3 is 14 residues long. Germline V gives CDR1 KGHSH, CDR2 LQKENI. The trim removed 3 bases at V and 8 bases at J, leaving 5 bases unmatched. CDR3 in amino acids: CASSPGQGAKGYTF. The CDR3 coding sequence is TGTGCCAGCTCACCCGGACAGGGGGCGAAGGGCTACACCTTC.